The source of this T cell receptor (beta chain) is a study of T cell repertoires in cytomegalovirus infection. As for the study in general: Recently identified HLA-C-restricted and well-studied HLA-B-restricted CMV epitopes were used. Shared public TCR beta signatures pointed to both CMV infection and a matching HLA type. Study-level results: HLA-C-restricted TCR beta clonotypes specific for CMV led the ex vivo response. There were carriers of CMV plus the relevant HLA, and cumulative public TCR beta family frequency identified them.

TCRdb called the reads again in MiXCR, with one record for every CDR3 protein. The sample consists of about 500,000 distinct CDR3 sequences, around a third of them appearing once. Comments on this clonotype: Its antigen is still unknown.

The CDR3 spans 13 residues. Germline V gene sequence: CDR1 SGHTA, CDR2 FQGNSA. After removal of 5 bases from V and 5 bases from J, the junction contained 6 bases not matched to a gene. The V and J genes are TRBV7-2 and TRBJ2-7, with TRBD1 identical over 7 bases. The sample here was cultured PBMCs, taken from culture after CMV antigen stimulation. This clonotype was sampled from a human donor in good health (CMV status not recorded). Some clones in this sample may be carry-over from other donors' samples. CDR3 amino acids: CASSPTGLHEQYF. In nucleotides, the CDR3 is TGTGCCAGCAGCCCGACAGGGTTGCACGAGCAGTACTTC.